This T cell receptor beta chain was identified in a study of blood T cells in healthy people across ages. General study findings and limits: PBMCs were not sorted, which prevented a conclusive comparison of naive versus antigen-experienced cells. For the donors, CMV status was unknown and possibly confounded expanded clonotype changes.

It was with a sample-barcoded 5' primer and a J-beta primer mix that a second PCR of roughly 6 to 11 cycles was run. The template-switch adaptor was a 5' adaptor with 12 random nucleotides. It tagged each cDNA molecule. TCRdb re-called the 5' RACE reads through MiXCR, storing one row per CDR3 protein. The table has about 1,600,000 distinct CDR3 sequences, about 40% seen once. There were at least 6 micrograms of total RNA extracted from every sample. With regard to this clonotype: Its antigen is not known. Its ends do not fully match the called genes, so a read error is possible.

The germline CDR1 and CDR2 sequences are LGHNA and YNFKEQ. CDR3 size: 16 residues. V and J are TRBV4-2 and TRBJ1-2; D call uncertain. This clonotype was obtained from a woman under 30 in good health. Sequenced: blood. This CDR3 reads CASSQDPFQPNYGCTF. CDR3 bases: TGTGCCAGCAGCCAAGATCCCTTCCAGCCTAACTATGGCTGCACCTTC.